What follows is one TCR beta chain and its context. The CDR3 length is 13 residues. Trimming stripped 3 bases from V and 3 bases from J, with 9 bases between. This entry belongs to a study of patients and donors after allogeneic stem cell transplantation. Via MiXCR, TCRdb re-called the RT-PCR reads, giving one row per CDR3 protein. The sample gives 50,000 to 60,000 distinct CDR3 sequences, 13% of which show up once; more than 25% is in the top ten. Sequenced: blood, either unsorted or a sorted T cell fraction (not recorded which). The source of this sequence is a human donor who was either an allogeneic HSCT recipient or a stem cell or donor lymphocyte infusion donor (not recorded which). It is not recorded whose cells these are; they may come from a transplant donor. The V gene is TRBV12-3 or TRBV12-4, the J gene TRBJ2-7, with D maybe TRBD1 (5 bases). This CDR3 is CASSFRAFYEQYF. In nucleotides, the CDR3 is TGTGCCAGCAGTTTCAGGGCATTCTACGAGCAGTACTTC.